This is a list of T cell receptor beta chains from one sample in a study of metastatic and nonmetastatic thyroid tumors. TCRdb ran MiXCR on the PCR reads. This sample carries 25,000 or so clones, approximately 24% of them seen once, and the ten largest clones take around 6%. Material: blood. The origin of the receptors is a female donor with papillary thyroid cancer or a benign thyroid nodule (not recorded which). Some clones in this sample may be carry-over from other donors' samples. The CDR3 runs from the conserved cysteine through the conserved F or W. The D gene is left open where the match is weak. Size is stated for part of the rows, as once, few or many counts, or as a class when the clone is expanded.

TRBJ1-3,TRBD1,TRBV6-1,medium-sized,TGTGCCAGCAGCCAACAGGGGGAAGGAGGAAACACCATATATTTT,CASSQQGEGGNTIYF
TRBJ2-1,-,TRBV3-1,-,TGTGCCAGCAGTCAACGGGAGAGGGCGTTAGGCAATGAGCAGTTCTTC,CASSQRERALGNEQFF
TRBJ2-5,-,TRBV30,-,TGTGCCTGGAGTGTATTGGGGAGAGAGACCCAGTACTTC,CAWSVLGRETQYF
TRBJ2-1,-,TRBV28,few,TGTGCCAGCAGTTTATTGACAGGTTGCGAGCAGTTCTTC,CASSLLTGCEQFF
TRBJ2-3,TRBD2,TRBV5-6,-,TGTGCCAGCAGCCCGGCCAGACTAGCGGGACTCAGCACATATACGCATTATTTT,CASSPARLAGLSTYTHYF
TRBJ2-1,TRBD1,TRBV27,-,TGTGCCATCAGTGGGGACAGGAACAATGAGCAGTTCTTC,CAISGDRNNEQFF
TRBJ2-2,TRBD2,TRBV5-1,once,TGCGCCAGCAGCCCGGGACTAGCGGGAGTAAACGGGGAGCTGTTTTTT,CASSPGLAGVNGELFF
TRBJ2-3,-,TRBV4-1,many,TGCGCCAGCAGCCAAGAGGGGACAGATACGCAGTATTTT,CASSQEGTDTQYF
TRBJ1-5,-,TRBV4-1,-,TGCGCCAGCAGCCAAGATATGGGGGGGGGTCAGCCCCAGCATTTT,CASSQDMGGGQPQHF
TRBJ1-6,-,TRBV27,medium-sized,TGTGCCACCAGGGAATCCGGGGCCCTCCACTTT,CATRESGALHF
TRBJ2-5,-,TRBV3-1,-,TGTGCCAGCAGCCCCTTAAGTCGAGGAGTGACCCAGTACTTC,CASSPLSRGVTQYF
TRBJ1-3,-,TRBV29-1,many,TGCAGCGTTGAAGGGCAGGACTCTGGAAACACCATATATTTT,CSVEGQDSGNTIYF
TRBJ1-5,TRBD1,TRBV30,-,TGTGCCTGGACCCCACCCGACAGGGGGCTTCAGCCCCAGCATTTT,CAWTPPDRGLQPQHF
TRBJ2-7,TRBD2,TRBV6-1,medium-sized,TGTGCCAGCAGTCCGCCTAGCGGAAGCTCCTACGAGCAGTACTTC,CASSPPSGSSYEQYF
TRBJ2-7,TRBD2,TRBV20-1,few,TGCAGTGCTTCGGGAGGCGAGCAGTACTTC,CSASGGEQYF
TRBJ2-1,TRBD2,TRBV2,-,TGTGCCAGCAGTGAAGTGACTAGCGAGACGGCCGACAATGAGCAGTTCTTC,CASSEVTSETADNEQFF
TRBJ2-1,-,TRBV18,-,TGTGCCAGCTCACCGCTCACAGGGAACAATGAGCAGTTCTTC,CASSPLTGNNEQFF